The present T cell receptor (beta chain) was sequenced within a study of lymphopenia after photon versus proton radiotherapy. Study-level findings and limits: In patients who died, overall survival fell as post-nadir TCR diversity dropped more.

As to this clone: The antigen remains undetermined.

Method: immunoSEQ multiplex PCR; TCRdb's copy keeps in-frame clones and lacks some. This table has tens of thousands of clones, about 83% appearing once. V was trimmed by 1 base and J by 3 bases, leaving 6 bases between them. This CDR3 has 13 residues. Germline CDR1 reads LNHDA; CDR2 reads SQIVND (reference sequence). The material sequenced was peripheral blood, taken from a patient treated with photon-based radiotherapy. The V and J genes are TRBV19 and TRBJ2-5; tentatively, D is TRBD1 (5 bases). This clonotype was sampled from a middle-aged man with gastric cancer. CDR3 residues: CASSIAREETQYF. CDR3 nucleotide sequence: TGTGCCAGTAGTATAGCCAGGGAAGAGACCCAGTACTTC.